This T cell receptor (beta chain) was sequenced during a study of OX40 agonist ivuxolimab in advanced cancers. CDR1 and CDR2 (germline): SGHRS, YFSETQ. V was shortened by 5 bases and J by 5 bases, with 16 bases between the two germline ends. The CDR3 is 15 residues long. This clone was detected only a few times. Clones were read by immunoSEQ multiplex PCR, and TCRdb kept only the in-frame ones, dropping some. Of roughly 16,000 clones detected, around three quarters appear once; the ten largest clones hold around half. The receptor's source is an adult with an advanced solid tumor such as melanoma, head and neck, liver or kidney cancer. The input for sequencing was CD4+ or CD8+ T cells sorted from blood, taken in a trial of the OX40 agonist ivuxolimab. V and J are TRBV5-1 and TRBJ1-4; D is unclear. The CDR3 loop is CASRSYPAPNEKLFF. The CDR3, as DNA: TGCGCCAGCAGATCCTACCCTGCCCCCAATGAAAAACTGTTTTTT.